Shown below are 23 T cell receptor beta chains from a single sample sequenced in a study of chemoradiotherapy in HPV16-positive cancers. The data were produced by immunoSEQ multiplex PCR, yet TCRdb's version contains in-frame clones alone and is incomplete. Counted here are about 29,000 clones, about 89% occurring once; the ten biggest clones make up around 20%. This sample comprised blood, obtained from a patient who underwent chemoradiotherapy. All receptors derive from a human donor with HPV-associated anogenital cancer.

The genes are TRBV6-6 and TRBJ1-3, with D unclear. Trimming removed 8 bases from V and 0 bases from J, with 8 bases in between. Per germline, CDR1 MNHNY and CDR2 SVGAGI (reference sequence). This CDR3 is 13 amino acids long. DNA of the CDR3: TGTGCCAGCTCGGACTCCTCTGGAAACACCATATATTTT. It is translated as CASSDSSGNTIYF.

CDR3 nucleotide sequence: TGTGCCAGCAGCGTAGCGCAGGGATATGGCTACACCTTC. This gives the protein CASSVAQGYGYTF. This chain connects TRBV9 to TRBJ1-2; weak D call: TRBD1 (5 bases). Trimming left V 0 bases short and J 5 bases short, with 8 bases between. The CDR3 sequence is 13 residues long. Germline V gene data show CDR1 as SGDLS and CDR2 as YYNGEE.

The sample holds a few counts of this clone. The chain carries TRBV2 and TRBJ1-1; D is unclear. The CDR3 is made up of 12 amino acids. Per germline, CDR1 SNHLY and CDR2 FYNNEI. V lost 6 bases and J 7 bases, leaving 12 bases between the germline ends. The CDR3 bases are TGTGCCAGCAGCTATGGCCGTAGTGAAGCTTTCTTT. This translates into CASSYGRSEAFF.

The rearrangement links TRBV19 to TRBJ1-1; weak D call: TRBD1 (5 bases). With 9 bases removed from V and 2 bases from J, the gap between germline ends came to 13 bases. The CDR3 sequence is 13 residues long. The V gene's germline CDR1 is LNHDA and CDR2 SQIVND (reference sequence). The CDR3 is CASAGQGNTEAFF. DNA for the CDR3: TGTGCCAGCGCGGGCCAGGGCAACACTGAAGCTTTCTTT.

In the case of this clone: Other DNA sequences in this sample translate to the same CDR3. The chain links TRBV27 to TRBJ2-7, with D perhaps TRBD1 (5 bases). This CDR3 is 13 amino acids long. V shed 2 bases and J shed 4 bases, with 9 bases lying between them. Germline V gene data show CDR1 as MNHEY and CDR2 as SMNVEV (reference sequence). The CDR3 sequence: CASSLRGGYEQYF. CDR3 bases: TGTGCCAGCAGTTTAAGGGGTGGTTACGAGCAGTACTTC.

This CDR3 is CASSQTGGTQPQHF. Written as DNA, the CDR3 is TGTGCCAGCAGTCAAACAGGGGGCACTCAGCCCCAGCATTTT. J is TRBJ1-5 and V is TRBV27, with TRBD1 matching over 9 bases. The V segment lost 5 bases and the J segment 6 bases; nucleotides outside the gene matches: 5. This CDR3 has 14 amino acids. Germline loops: CDR1 MNHEY, CDR2 SMNVEV (reference sequence).

J is TRBJ1-1 and V is TRBV11-2; D possibly corresponds to TRBD1 (6 bases). The CDR3 runs 16 residues. Per germline, CDR1 SGHAT and CDR2 FQNNGV. V was trimmed by 1 base and J by 0 bases, leaving 12 bases between them. The CDR3 sequence is CASSLGRPGVNTEAFF. CDR3 DNA: TGTGCCAGCAGCTTAGGCCGGCCAGGGGTGAACACTGAAGCTTTCTTT.

The rearrangement links TRBV4-3 to TRBJ2-5; 13 bases are shared with TRBD2. Per germline, CDR1 LGHNA and CDR2 YSLEER. The CDR3 spans 16 residues. J was trimmed by 1 base and V by 1 base; bases with no gene match: 0. This chain's CDR3 is CASSQGLAGGQETQYF. The CDR3 coding sequence is TGCGCCAGCAGCCAAGGACTAGCGGGGGGCCAAGAGACCCAGTACTTC.

The chain employs TRBV5-8 and TRBJ2-2; D call uncertain. V was shortened by 5 bases and J by 1 base, with 12 bases between the two germline ends. This CDR3 has 15 residues. From germline, CDR1 is SGHTS and CDR2 YDEGEE. As DNA, the CDR3 is TGTGCCAGCAGAATTGGGATTCTGAACACCGGGGAGCTGTTTTTT. Protein sequence: CASRIGILNTGELFF.

This chain connects TRBV7-8 to TRBJ1-4; D perhaps matches TRBD1 (5 bases). Germline V gene sequence: CDR1 SGHVS, CDR2 FQNEAQ. V dropped 5 bases and J dropped 8 bases, with 18 bases sitting between them. The length of the CDR3 is 15 residues. The CDR3 nucleotides read TGTGCCAGCAGCCCCACGGAGGGGCGGCAGGAAAAACTGTTTTTT. Residues: CASSPTEGRQEKLFF.

V gene TRBV30 combines with J gene TRBJ2-5; TRBD2 matches at 15 bases. This CDR3 has 16 residues. CDR1 and CDR2 from the germline V gene are GTSNPN and SVGIG (reference sequence). V was clipped by 1 base and J by 2 bases; unmatched bases: 2. In nucleotides, the CDR3 is TGTGCCTGGAGTGCCGGGACTAGCGGGGGGCAAGAGACCCAGTACTTC. Residues: CAWSAGTSGGQETQYF. Using reference TRBV30 and TRBJ2-5 for the parts outside the CDR3, the full variable domain is SQTIHQWPATLVQPVGSPLSLECTVEGTSNPNLYWYRQAAGRGLQLLFYSVGIGQISSEVPQNLSASRPQDRQFILSSKKLLLSDSGFYLCAWSAGTSGGQETQYFGPGTRLLVL.

This clone was detected only once. The chain combines TRBV27 with TRBJ1-5, with D possibly matching TRBD1 (5 bases). The germline gives CDR1 MNHEY, CDR2 SMNVEV (reference sequence). The CDR3 runs 16 residues. Trimming shortened V by 6 bases and J by 1 base, and 16 bases separated the two germline ends. The CDR3 DNA follows: TGTGCCAGCAGCCTCGTGGGGGATTACAGCAATCAGCCCCAGCATTTT. It codes for CASSLVGDYSNQPQHF.

The chain combines TRBV5-4 with TRBJ1-2; weak D call: TRBD1 (5 bases). This CDR3 contains 15 residues. Per the germline V gene, CDR1 is SGHNT and CDR2 is YYREEE (reference sequence). V lost 4 bases to trimming and J lost 8 bases, with 21 bases between them. The chain's CDR3 is CASSQVGVQQAGYTF. In DNA form, the CDR3 reads TGTGCCAGCAGCCAGGTAGGGGTACAGCAGGCCGGCTACACCTTC.

This clone was observed a single time. The rearrangement links TRBV19 to TRBJ2-5; 10 nucleotides align to TRBD2. V lost 5 bases, J lost 2 bases, and 5 bases stayed unmatched. In germline, CDR1 is LNHDA, CDR2 SQIVND (reference sequence). This CDR3 has 15 residues. The CDR3 DNA reads as TGTGCCAGTAGTCCCCTAGCGGGGGCGCAAGAGACCCAGTACTTC. This sequence encodes CASSPLAGAQETQYF.

The chain combines TRBV4-1 with TRBJ2-3; D gene ambiguous. The CDR3 is 14 residues long. Germline V gene lookup returns CDR1 MGHRA and CDR2 YSYEKL. The V end lost 6 bases, the J end lost 2 bases, and 12 bases lay between the germline ends. CDR3 amino acids: CASSLPFPTDTQYF. DNA of the CDR3: TGCGCCAGCAGTCTTCCCTTCCCCACAGATACGCAGTATTTT.

The rearrangement joins TRBV6-1 to TRBJ2-4, with D possibly matching TRBD1 (5 bases). Germline loops: CDR1 MNHNS, CDR2 SASEGT. CDR3 length: 14 residues. V lost 8 bases and J 5 bases, leaving 16 bases between the germline ends. CDR3 sequence (DNA): TGTGCCAGCTTGGAACAAGGGGTCCAAAACATTCAGTACTTC. The encoded protein is CASLEQGVQNIQYF.

Turning to this clone: Sequence at one end of the junction differs from germline and may be a read error. The rearrangement links TRBV6-5 to TRBJ1-1, with 9 bases fitting TRBD1. CDR1 is MNHEY, CDR2 SVGAGI, per germline. The CDR3 has 14 amino acids. CDR3 bases: TGTGCCAGCAGCTGGGACAGGGCGAACGCTGAAGCTTTCTTT. Translation gives CASSWDRANAEAFF.

This clone was seen a single time. The gene calls are TRBV18 and TRBJ2-5; D unresolved. The length of the CDR3 is 13 residues. V was pared by 1 base and J by 0 bases, with 3 bases between. Germline CDR1 is KGHSH and CDR2 is LQKENI. This CDR3 reads CASSPQDQETQYF. The CDR3 DNA follows: TGTGCCAGCTCACCACAGGACCAAGAGACCCAGTACTTC.

The chain has TRBV4-3 and TRBJ1-6, with a tentative D call TRBD1 (5 bases). The V and J ends lost 4 bases and 7 bases respectively, with 11 bases between them. The CDR3 has 14 residues. Germline assignment: CDR1 LGHNA and CDR2 YSLEER. CDR3 loop: CASSLDSVNSPLHF. For the CDR3, the DNA is TGCGCCAGCAGCCTTGACAGCGTCAATTCACCCCTCCACTTT.

This clone was counted a single time. The chain has TRBV7-3 and TRBJ2-5, with D uncertain. The germline gives CDR1 SGHTA, CDR2 FQGTGA. Trimming stripped 1 base from V and 2 bases from J, with 5 bases between. This CDR3 is 13 amino acids long. The CDR3 spells CASSLRWQETQYF. Written as DNA, the CDR3 is TGTGCCAGCAGCTTAAGGTGGCAAGAGACCCAGTACTTC.

The chain recombines TRBV4-1 with TRBJ1-3; D is possibly TRBD1 (5 bases). Germline CDR1 reads MGHRA; CDR2 reads YSYEKL. V lost 3 bases and J lost 0, with 12 bases in between. The CDR3 has 16 residues. CDR3 sequence (DNA): TGCGCCAGCAGCCACCGGGACGGTACCTCTGGAAACACCATATATTTT. It encodes CASSHRDGTSGNTIYF.

This chain joins TRBV4-1 and TRBJ1-5; no clear D. This CDR3 is 17 amino acids long. The V gene lost 0 bases and the J gene lost 0 bases, with 12 bases spanning the gap. Germline V gene lookup returns CDR1 MGHRA and CDR2 YSYEKL. The CDR3 nucleotides read TGCGCCAGCAGCCAAGAGTCGGCGGTAAATAGCAATCAGCCCCAGCATTTT. This encodes CASSQESAVNSNQPQHF.

By frequency in the sample, this clone is medium-sized. The V and J genes are TRBV19 and TRBJ1-2; maybe TRBD1 (6 bases). The CDR3 sequence is 15 residues long. V lost 7 bases, J lost 0 bases, and 15 bases lay in between. Germline assignment: CDR1 LNHDA and CDR2 SQIVND (reference sequence). The DNA of the CDR3 is TGTGCCAGTACCCAACAGGGTTCAGCTAACTATGGCTACACCTTC. Translated: CASTQQGSANYGYTF.